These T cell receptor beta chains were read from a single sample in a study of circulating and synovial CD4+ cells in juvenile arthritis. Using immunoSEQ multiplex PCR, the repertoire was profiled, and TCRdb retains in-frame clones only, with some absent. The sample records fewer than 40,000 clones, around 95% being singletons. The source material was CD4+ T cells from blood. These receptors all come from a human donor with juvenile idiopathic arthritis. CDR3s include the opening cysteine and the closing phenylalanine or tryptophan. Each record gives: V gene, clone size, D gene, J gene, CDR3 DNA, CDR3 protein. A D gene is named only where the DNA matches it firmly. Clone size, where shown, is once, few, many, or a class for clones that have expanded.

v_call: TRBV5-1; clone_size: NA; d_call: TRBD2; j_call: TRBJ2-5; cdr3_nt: TGCGCCAGCAGCTTGGGACCGGGACTAGCGGGGTCGGGGCAAGAGACCCAGTACTTC; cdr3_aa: CASSLGPGLAGSGQETQYF
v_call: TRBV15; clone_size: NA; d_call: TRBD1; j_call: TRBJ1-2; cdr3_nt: TGTGCCACCAGTGCAGGGGGGATTTCCAGCCCCTATGGCTACACCTTC; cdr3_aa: CATSAGGISSPYGYTF
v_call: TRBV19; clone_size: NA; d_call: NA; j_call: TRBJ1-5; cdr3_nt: TGTGCCAGTAGTACTACAGCTGATCAGCCCCAGCATTTT; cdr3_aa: CASSTTADQPQHF
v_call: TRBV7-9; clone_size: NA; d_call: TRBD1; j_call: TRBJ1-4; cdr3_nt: TGTGCCAGCAGACCACCGACAGGGCGGCTGTCTAATGAAAAACTGTTTTTT; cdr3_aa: CASRPPTGRLSNEKLFF
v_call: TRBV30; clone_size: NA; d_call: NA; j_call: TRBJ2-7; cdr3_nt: TGTGCCTGGAGTGCCGAGGCAGGGCGAGACGAGCAGTACTTC; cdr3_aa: CAWSAEAGRDEQYF
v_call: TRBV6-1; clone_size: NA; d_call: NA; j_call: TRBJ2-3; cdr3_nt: TGTGCCAGCAGTGAAGGTCCGGGGGCAGATACGCAGTATTTT; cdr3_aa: CASSEGPGADTQYF
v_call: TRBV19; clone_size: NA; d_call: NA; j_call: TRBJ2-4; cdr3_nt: TGTGCCAGTAGTATCAGACTCGCGCTGCGGGACATTCAGTACTTC; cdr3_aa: CASSIRLALRDIQYF
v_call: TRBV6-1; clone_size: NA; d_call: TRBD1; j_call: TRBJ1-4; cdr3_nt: TGTGCCAGCAGTGAAAGGTCAGGGGGCGGCCCTGGGGAAAAACTGTTTTTT; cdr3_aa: CASSERSGGGPGEKLFF
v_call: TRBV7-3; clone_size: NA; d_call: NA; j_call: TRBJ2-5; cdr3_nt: TGTGCCAGCAGCAATGGACTTAAAGAGACCCAGTACTTC; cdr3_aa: CASSNGLKETQYF
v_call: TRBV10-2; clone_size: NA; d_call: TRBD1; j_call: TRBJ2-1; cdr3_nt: TGCGCCAGCAGAGCCGGGACAGAGGGGTTCTTC; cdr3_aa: CASRAGTEGFF
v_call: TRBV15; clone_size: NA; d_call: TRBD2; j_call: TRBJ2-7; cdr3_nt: TGTGCCACCAGCAGACTAGCGGACTACGAGCAGTACTTC; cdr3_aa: CATSRLADYEQYF
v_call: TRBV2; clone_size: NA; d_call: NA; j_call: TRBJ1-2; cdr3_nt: TGTGCCAGCAGTGTGACAGATTCGTTTTACACCTTC; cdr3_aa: CASSVTDSFYTF
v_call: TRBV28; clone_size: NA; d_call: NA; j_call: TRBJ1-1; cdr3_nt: TGTAAGTCGGGCAGGGGAGCTGAAGCTTTCTTT; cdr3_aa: CKSGRGAEAFF
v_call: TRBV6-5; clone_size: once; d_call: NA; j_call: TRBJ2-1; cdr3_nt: TGTGCCAGCGGTCGAGGGGGGGCCGATGAGCAGTTCTTC; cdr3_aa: CASGRGGADEQFF